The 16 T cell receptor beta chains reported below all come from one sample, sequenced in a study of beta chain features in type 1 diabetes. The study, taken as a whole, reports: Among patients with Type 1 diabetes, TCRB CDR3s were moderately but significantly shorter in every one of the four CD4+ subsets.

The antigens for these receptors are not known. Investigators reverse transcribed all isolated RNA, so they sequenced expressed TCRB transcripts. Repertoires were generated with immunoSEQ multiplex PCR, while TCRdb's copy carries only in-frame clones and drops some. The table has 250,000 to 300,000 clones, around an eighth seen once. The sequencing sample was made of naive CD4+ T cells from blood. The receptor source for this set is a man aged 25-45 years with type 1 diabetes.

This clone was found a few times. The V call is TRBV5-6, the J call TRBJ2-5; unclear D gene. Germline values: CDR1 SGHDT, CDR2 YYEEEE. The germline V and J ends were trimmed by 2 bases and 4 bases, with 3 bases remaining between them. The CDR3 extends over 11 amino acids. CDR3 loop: CASSFGETQYF. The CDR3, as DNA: TGTGCCAGCAGCTTCGGAGAGACCCAGTACTTC.

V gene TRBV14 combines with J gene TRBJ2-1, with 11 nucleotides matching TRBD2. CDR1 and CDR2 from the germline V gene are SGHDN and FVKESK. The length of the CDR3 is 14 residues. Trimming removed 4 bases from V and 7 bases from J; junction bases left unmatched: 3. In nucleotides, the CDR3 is TGTGCCAGCAGCCTGACTAGCGGGACGAATGAGCAGTTCTTC. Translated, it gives CASSLTSGTNEQFF.

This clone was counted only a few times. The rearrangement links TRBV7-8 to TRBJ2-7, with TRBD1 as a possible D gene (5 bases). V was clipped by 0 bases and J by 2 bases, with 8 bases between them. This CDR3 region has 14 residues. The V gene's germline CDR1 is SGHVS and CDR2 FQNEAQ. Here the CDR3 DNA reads TGTGCCAGCAGCTTAGCGACAGCCGCCTACGAGCAGTACTTC. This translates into CASSLATAAYEQYF.

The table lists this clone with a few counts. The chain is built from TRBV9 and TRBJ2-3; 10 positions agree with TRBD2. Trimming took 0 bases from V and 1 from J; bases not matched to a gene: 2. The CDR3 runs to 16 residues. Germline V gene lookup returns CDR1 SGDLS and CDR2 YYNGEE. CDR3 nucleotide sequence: TGTGCCAGCAGCGTAGTTGGACTAGCGGGCACAGATACGCAGTATTTT. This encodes CASSVVGLAGTDTQYF.

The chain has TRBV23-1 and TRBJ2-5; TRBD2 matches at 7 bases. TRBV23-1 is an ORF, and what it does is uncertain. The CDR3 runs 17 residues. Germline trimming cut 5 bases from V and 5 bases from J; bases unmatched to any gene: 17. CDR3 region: CASSEYPLADQLETQYF. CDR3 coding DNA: TGCGCCAGCAGTGAATATCCCCTAGCGGACCAGTTGGAGACCCAGTACTTC.

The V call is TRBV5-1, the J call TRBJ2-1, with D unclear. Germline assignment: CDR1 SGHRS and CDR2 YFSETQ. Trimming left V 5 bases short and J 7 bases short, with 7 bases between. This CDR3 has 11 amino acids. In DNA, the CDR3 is TGCGCCAGCAGGCTAGAGAATGAGCAGTTCTTC. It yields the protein CASRLENEQFF.

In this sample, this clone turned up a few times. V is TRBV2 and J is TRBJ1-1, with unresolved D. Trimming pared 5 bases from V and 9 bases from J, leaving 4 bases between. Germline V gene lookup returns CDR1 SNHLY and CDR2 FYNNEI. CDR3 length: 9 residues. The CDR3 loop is CASSPKAFF. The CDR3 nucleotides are TGTGCCAGCAGTCCAAAAGCTTTCTTT. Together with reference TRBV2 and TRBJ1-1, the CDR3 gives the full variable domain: EPEVTQTPSHQVTQMGQEVILRCVPISNHLYFYWYRQILGQKVEFLVSFYNNEISEKSEIFDDQFSVERPDGSNFTLKIRSTKLEDSAMYFCASSPKAFFGQGTRLTVV.

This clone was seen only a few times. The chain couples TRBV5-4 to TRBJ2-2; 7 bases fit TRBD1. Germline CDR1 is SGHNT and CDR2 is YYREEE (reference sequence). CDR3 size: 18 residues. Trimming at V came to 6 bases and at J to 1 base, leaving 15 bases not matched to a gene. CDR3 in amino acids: CASTHKRQGAKNTGELFF. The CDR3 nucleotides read TGTGCCAGCACCCACAAACGACAGGGAGCCAAGAACACCGGGGAGCTGTTTTTT.

CDR3 DNA: TGTGCCAGCAGTTCCGGGACAGGGAATGAGCAGTTCTTC. It encodes CASSSGTGNEQFF. This sequence joins TRBV27 and TRBJ2-1; 9 nucleotides match TRBD1. CDR1 is MNHEY, CDR2 SMNVEV, per germline (reference sequence). The CDR3 consists of 13 residues. The V and J ends lost 4 bases and 7 bases, in that order; junction bases with no gene match: 2.

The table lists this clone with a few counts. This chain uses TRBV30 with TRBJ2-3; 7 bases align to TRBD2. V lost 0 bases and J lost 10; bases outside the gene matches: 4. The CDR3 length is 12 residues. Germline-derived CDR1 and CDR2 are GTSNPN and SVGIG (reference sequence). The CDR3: CAWSVTSVPQYF. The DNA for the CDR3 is TGTGCCTGGAGTGTAACTAGCGTGCCGCAGTATTTT. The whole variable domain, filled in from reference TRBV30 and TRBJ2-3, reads SQTIHQWPATLVQPVGSPLSLECTVEGTSNPNLYWYRQAAGRGLQLLFYSVGIGQISSEVPQNLSASRPQDRQFILSSKKLLLSDSGFYLCAWSVTSVPQYFGPGTRLTVL.

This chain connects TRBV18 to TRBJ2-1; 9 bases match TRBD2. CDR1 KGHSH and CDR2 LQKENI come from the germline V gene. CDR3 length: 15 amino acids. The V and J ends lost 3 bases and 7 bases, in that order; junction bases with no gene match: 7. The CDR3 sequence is CASSPGTSHGNEQFF. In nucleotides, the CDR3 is TGTGCCAGCTCACCTGGGACTAGCCACGGGAATGAGCAGTTCTTC.

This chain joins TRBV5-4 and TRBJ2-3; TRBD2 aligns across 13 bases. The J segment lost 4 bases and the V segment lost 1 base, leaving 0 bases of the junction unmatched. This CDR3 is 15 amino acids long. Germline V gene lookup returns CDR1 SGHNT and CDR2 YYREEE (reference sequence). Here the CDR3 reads CASSLTSGRADTQYF. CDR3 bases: TGTGCCAGCAGCTTGACTAGCGGGAGGGCAGATACGCAGTATTTT.

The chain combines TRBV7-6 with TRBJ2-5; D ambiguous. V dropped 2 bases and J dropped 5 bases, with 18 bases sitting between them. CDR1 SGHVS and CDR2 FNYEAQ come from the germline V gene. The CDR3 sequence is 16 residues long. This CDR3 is CASSLYGPPTKETQYF. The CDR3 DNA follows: TGTGCCAGCAGCTTATACGGCCCCCCGACAAAGGAGACCCAGTACTTC. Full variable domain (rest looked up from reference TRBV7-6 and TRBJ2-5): GAGVSQSPRYKVTKRGQDVALRCDPISGHVSLYWYRQALGQGPEFLTYFNYEAQQDKSGLPNDRFSAERPEGSISTLTIQRTEQRDSAMYRCASSLYGPPTKETQYFGPGTRLLVL.

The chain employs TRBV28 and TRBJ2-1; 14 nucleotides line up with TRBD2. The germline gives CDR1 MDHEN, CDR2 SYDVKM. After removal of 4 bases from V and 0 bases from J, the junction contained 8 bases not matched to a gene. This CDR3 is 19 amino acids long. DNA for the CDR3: TGTGCCAGCAGTTCGACCGGGACTAGCGGGGGAGACTCCTACAATGAGCAGTTCTTC. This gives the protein CASSSTGTSGGDSYNEQFF.

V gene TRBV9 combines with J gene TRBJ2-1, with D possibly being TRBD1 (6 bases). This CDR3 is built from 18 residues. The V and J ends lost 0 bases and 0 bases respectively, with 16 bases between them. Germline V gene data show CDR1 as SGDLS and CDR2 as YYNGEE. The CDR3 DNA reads TGTGCCAGCAGCGTAGACGCACCGGACAGACTCTCCTACAATGAGCAGTTCTTC. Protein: CASSVDAPDRLSYNEQFF.

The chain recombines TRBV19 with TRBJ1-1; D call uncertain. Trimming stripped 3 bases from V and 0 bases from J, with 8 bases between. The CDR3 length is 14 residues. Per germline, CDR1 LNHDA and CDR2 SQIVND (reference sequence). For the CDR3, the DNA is TGTGCCAGTAGTATGGCCAGAATGAACACTGAAGCTTTCTTT. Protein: CASSMARMNTEAFF.